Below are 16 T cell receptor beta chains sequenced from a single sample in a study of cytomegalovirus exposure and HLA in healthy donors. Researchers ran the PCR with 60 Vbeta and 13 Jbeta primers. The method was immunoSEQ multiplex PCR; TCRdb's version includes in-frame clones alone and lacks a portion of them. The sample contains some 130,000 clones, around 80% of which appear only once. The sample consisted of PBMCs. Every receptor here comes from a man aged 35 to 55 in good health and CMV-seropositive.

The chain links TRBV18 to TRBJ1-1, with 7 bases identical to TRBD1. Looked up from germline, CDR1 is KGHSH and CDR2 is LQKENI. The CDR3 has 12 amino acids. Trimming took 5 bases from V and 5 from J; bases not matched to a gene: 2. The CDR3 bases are TGTGCCAGCTCAACAGGGGTAACTGAAGCTTTCTTT. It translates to CASSTGVTEAFF.

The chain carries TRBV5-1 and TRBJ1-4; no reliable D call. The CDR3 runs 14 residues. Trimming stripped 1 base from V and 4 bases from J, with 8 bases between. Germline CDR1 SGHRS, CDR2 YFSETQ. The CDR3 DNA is TGCGCCAGCAGCTTGACGGGTAATAATGAAAAACTGTTTTTT. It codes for CASSLTGNNEKLFF. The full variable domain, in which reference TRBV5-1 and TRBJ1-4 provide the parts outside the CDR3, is KAGVTQTPRYLIKTRGQQVTLSCSPISGHRSVSWYQQTPGQGLQFLFEYFSETQRNKGNFPGRFSGRQFSNSRSEMNVSTLELGDSALYLCASSLTGNNEKLFFGSGTQLSVL.

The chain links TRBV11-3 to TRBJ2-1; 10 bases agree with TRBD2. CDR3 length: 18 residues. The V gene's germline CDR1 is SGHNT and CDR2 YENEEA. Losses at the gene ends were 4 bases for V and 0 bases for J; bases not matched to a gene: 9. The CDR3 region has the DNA TGTGCCAGCAGCTCCCGGGTAGCGGGAGGAGTCTCCTACAATGAGCAGTTCTTC. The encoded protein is CASSSRVAGGVSYNEQFF.

CDR3 sequence reads: CASSLGTRAGYTF. The CDR3 DNA sequence: TGTGCCAGCAGCTTGGGGACGAGGGCTGGCTACACCTTC. The chain uses TRBV5-4 and TRBJ1-2; no clear D gene. Per germline, CDR1 SGHNT and CDR2 YYREEE (reference sequence). The CDR3 has 13 amino acids. Trimming pared 0 bases from V and 7 bases from J, leaving 10 bases between.

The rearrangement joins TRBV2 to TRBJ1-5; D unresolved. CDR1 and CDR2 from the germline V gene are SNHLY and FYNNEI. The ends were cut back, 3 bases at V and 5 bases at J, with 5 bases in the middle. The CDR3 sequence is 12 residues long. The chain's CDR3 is CASSDEDQPQHF. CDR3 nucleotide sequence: TGTGCCAGCAGTGATGAGGATCAGCCCCAGCATTTT.

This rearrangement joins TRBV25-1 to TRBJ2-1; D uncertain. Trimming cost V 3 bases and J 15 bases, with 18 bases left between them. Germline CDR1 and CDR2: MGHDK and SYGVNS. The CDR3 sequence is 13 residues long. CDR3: CASSELKAARRFF. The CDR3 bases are TGTGCCAGCAGTGAGTTAAAAGCTGCCCGTAGGTTCTTC.

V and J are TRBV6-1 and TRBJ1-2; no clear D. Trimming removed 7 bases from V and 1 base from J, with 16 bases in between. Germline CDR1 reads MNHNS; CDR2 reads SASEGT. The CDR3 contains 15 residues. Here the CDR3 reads CASKTQPHDNYGYTF. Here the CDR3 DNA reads TGTGCCAGCAAGACACAACCGCATGATAACTATGGCTACACCTTC.

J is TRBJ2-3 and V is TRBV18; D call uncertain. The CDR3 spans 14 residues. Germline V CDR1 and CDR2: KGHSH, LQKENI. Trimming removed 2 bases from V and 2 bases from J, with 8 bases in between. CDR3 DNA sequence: TGTGCCAGCTCACCAGGGCTCAACACAGATACGCAGTATTTT. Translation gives CASSPGLNTDTQYF.

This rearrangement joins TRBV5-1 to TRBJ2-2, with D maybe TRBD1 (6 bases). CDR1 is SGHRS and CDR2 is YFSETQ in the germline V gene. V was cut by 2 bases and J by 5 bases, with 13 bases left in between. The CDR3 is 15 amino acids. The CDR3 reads CASSFTHRETGELFF. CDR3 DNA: TGCGCCAGCAGCTTCACTCACAGGGAAACCGGGGAGCTGTTTTTT. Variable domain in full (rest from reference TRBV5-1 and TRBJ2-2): KAGVTQTPRYLIKTRGQQVTLSCSPISGHRSVSWYQQTPGQGLQFLFEYFSETQRNKGNFPGRFSGRQFSNSRSEMNVSTLELGDSALYLCASSFTHRETGELFFGEGSRLTVL.

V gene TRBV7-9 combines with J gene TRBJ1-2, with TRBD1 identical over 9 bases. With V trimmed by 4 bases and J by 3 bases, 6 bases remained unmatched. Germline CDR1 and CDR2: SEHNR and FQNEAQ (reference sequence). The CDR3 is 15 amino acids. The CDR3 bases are TGTGCCAGCAGCTCCGGGACAGGGACGTACTATGGCTACACCTTC. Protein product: CASSSGTGTYYGYTF.

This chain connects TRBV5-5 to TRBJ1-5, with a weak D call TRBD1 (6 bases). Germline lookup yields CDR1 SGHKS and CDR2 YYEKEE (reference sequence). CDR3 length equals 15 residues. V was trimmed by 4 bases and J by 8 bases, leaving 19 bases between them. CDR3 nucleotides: TGTGCCAGCAGCCAAGACAGGAACTGGGGAGAGCCCCAGCATTTT. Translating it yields CASSQDRNWGEPQHF.

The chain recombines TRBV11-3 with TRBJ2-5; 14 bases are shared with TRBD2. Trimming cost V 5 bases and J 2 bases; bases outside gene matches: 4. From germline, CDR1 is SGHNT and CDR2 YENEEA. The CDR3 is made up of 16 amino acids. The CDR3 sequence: CASSVTSGREQETQYF. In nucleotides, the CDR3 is TGTGCCAGCAGCGTGACTAGCGGGAGGGAACAAGAGACCCAGTACTTC.

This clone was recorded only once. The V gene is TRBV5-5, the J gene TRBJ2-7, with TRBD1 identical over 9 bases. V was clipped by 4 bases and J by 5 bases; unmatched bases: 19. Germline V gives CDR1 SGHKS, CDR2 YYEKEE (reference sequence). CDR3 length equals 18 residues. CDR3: CASSPRGQGGGGRDEQYF. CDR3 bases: TGTGCCAGCAGCCCGCGGGGACAGGGAGGTGGAGGTAGGGACGAGCAGTACTTC. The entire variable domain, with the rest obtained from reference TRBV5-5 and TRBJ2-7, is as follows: DAGVTQSPTHLIKTRGQQVTLRCSPISGHKSVSWYQQVLGQGPQFIFQYYEKEERGRGNFPDRFSARQFPNYSSELNVNALLLGDSALYLCASSPRGQGGGGRDEQYFGPGTRLTVT.

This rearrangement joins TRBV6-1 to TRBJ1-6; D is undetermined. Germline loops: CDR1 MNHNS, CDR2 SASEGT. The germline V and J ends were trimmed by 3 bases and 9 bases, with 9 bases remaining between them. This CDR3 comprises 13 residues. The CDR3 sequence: CASSDGLSSPLHF. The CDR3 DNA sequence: TGTGCCAGCAGTGACGGTTTGAGTTCACCCCTCCACTTT.

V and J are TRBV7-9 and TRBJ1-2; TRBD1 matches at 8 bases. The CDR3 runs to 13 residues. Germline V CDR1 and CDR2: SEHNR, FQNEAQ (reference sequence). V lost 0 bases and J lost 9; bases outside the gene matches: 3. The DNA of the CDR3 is TGTGCCAGCAGCTTAGCGGACAGGGTTCGCTACACCTTC. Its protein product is CASSLADRVRYTF. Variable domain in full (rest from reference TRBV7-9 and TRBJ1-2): DTGVSQNPRHKITKRGQNVTFRCDPISEHNRLYWYRQTLGQGPEFLTYFQNEAQLEKSRLLSDRFSAERPKGSFSTLEIQRTEQGDSAMYLCASSLADRVRYTFGSGTRLTVV.

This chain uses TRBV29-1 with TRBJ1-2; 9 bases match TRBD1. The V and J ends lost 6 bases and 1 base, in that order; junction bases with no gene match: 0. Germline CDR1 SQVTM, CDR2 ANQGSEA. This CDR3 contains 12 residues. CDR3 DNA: TGCAGCGTGGGACAGGGTAACTATGGCTACACCTTC. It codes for CSVGQGNYGYTF.